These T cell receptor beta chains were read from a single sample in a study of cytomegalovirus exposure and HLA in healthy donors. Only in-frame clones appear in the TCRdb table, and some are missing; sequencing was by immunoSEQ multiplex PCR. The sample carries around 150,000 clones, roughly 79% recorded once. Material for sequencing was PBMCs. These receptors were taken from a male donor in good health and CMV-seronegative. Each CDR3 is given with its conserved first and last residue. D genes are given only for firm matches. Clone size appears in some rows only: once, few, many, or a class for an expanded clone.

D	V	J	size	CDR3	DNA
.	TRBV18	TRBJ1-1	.	CASLQGSAEAFF	TGTGCCAGTCTTCAGGGAAGTGCTGAAGCTTTCTTT
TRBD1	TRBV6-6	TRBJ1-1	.	CASRRTGGADTEAFF	TGTGCCAGCAGACGGACAGGGGGCGCGGACACTGAAGCTTTCTTT
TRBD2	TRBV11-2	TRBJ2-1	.	CASSPGWELAGGREQFF	TGTGCCAGCAGCCCCGGCTGGGAACTAGCGGGGGGCCGTGAGCAGTTCTTC
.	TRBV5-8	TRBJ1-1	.	CASSFGHTTGTEAFF	TGTGCCAGCAGCTTCGGCCACACCACGGGCACTGAAGCTTTCTTT
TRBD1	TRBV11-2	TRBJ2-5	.	CASSLGQKETQYF	TGTGCCAGCAGCTTGGGACAGAAAGAGACCCAGTACTTC
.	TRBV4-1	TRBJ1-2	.	CASSPGGGRGYTF	TGCGCCAGCAGCCCAGGCGGGGGCAGGGGCTACACCTTC
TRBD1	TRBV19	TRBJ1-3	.	CASTTQGDGNTIYF	TGTGCCAGTACAACACAGGGGGACGGAAACACCATATATTTT
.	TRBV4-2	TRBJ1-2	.	CASSQGGGTYGYTF	TGTGCCAGCAGCCAGGGGGGAGGGACCTATGGCTACACCTTC
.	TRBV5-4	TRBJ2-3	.	CASSYGQHLSTDTQYF	TGTGCCAGCAGCTATGGACAGCACCTTAGCACAGATACGCAGTATTTT
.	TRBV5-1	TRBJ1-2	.	CASSPGPGKGANYGYTF	TGCGCCAGCAGCCCTGGCCCGGGGAAGGGAGCTAACTATGGCTACACCTTC
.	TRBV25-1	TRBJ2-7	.	CASSEWAQVGEQYF	TGTGCCAGCAGTGAATGGGCCCAGGTAGGCGAGCAGTACTTC
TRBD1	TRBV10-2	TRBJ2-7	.	CASRAGTGRYEQYF	TGCGCCAGCAGGGCCGGGACAGGGCGCTACGAGCAGTACTTC
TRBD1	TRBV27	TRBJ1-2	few	CASSSRQGQANYGYTF	TGTGCCAGCAGTTCCAGACAGGGCCAAGCTAACTATGGCTACACCTTC
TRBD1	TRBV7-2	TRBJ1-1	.	CASSFLTGTRGTEAFF	TGTGCCAGCAGCTTCTTGACAGGGACGCGCGGCACTGAAGCTTTCTTT
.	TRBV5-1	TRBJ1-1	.	CASSSLWEGATEAFF	TGCGCCAGCAGCTCCCTCTGGGAGGGAGCCACTGAAGCTTTCTTT
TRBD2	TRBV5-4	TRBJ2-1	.	CASSLVRGGHTYNEQFF	TGTGCCAGCAGCTTGGTTCGGGGGGGCCACACCTACAATGAGCAGTTCTTC
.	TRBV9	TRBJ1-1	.	CASSVPRGGPIGDTEAFF	TGTGCCAGCAGCGTCCCGCGGGGGGGACCAATCGGCGACACTGAAGCTTTCTTT
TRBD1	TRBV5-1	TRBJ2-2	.	CASSRTGPHGELFF	TGCGCCAGCAGCCGGACAGGGCCCCACGGGGAGCTGTTTTTT
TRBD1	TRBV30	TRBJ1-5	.	CAWSGTGGQPQHF	TGTGCCTGGAGTGGGACAGGCGGACAGCCCCAGCATTTT
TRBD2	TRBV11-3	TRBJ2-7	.	CASSILLAGGRDEQYF	TGTGCCAGCAGCATTCTTTTAGCGGGGGGGCGTGACGAGCAGTACTTC
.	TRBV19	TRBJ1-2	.	CASSSKARSYGYTF	TGTGCCAGTAGTTCGAAGGCTAGGTCCTATGGCTACACCTTC
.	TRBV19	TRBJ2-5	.	CASSIRLTHQETQYF	TGTGCCAGTAGTATACGACTAACCCACCAAGAGACCCAGTACTTC
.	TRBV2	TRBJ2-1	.	CASSGRGSYNEQFF	TGTGCCAGCAGTGGTAGGGGCTCCTACAATGAGCAGTTCTTC
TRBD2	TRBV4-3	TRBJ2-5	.	CASSQASGGAETQYF	TGCGCCAGCAGCCAAGCTAGCGGGGGGGCAGAGACCCAGTACTTC
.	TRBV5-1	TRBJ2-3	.	CASSPWGGPGDTQYF	TGCGCCAGCAGCCCGTGGGGCGGCCCTGGGGATACGCAGTATTTT
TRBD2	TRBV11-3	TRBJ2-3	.	CASSLDPSGGLLTQYF	TGTGCCAGCAGCTTAGATCCCAGCGGGGGACTTCTGACGCAGTATTTT
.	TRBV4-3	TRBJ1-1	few	CASSQVAGANTEAFF	TGCGCCAGCAGCCAAGTGGCAGGGGCAAACACTGAAGCTTTCTTT
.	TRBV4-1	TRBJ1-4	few	CASSFGPGLNEKLFF	TGCGCCAGCAGCTTTGGTCCGGGGTTAAATGAAAAACTGTTTTTT
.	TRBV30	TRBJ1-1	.	CAQSGDTEAFF	TGTGCCCAATCGGGGGACACTGAAGCTTTCTTT
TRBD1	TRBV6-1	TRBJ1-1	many	CASTDRVRDTEAFF	TGTGCCAGTACGGACAGGGTGAGGGACACTGAAGCTTTCTTT
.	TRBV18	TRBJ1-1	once	CASSPQSSNTEAFF	TGTGCCAGCTCACCGCAGTCATCGAACACTGAAGCTTTCTTT
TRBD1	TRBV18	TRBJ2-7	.	CASSSRTGRPYEQYF	TGTGCCAGCTCATCCCGGACAGGGAGGCCCTACGAGCAGTACTTC
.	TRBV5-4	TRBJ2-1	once	CASSLPGLAMSWQFF	TGTGCCAGCAGCTTGCCCGGATTAGCAATGAGTTGGCAGTTCTTC
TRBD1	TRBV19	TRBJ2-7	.	CASSTGQGPYEQYF	TGTGCCAGTAGTACGGGACAGGGGCCCTACGAGCAGTACTTC